This passage covers 22 T cell receptor beta chains from one sample sequenced in a study of memory CD4+ T cells and cytomegalovirus serostatus. Assay used: immunoSEQ multiplex PCR; TCRdb lists only in-frame clones, some missing. Here the sample spans approximately 61,000 clones, 80% being singletons. The sort gate was single viable CD3+CD4+CD8-CD45RO+ cells for memory CD4+ T cells. Sequenced input: memory CD4+ T cells from blood. The receptor source for this set is an adult in good health and CMV-seronegative. Some clones in this sample may be carry-over from other donors' samples.

The V and J genes are TRBV2 and TRBJ2-5; possibly TRBD2 for D (6 bases). The CDR3 spans 14 residues. Germline CDR1 reads SNHLY; CDR2 reads FYNNEI. The V end lost 2 bases, the J end lost 4 bases, and 11 bases lay between the germline ends. CDR3 region: CASSESLALETQYF. The DNA for the CDR3 is TGTGCCAGCAGTGAAAGCCTAGCGCTAGAGACCCAGTACTTC.

The chain carries TRBV6-6 and TRBJ1-5, with D perhaps TRBD1 (5 bases). The CDR3 totals 14 residues. The V gene's germline CDR1 is MNHNY and CDR2 SVGAGI (reference sequence). V lost 8 bases and J 0 bases, leaving 11 bases between the germline ends. The CDR3 spells CASWNRYSNQPQHF. The CDR3, as DNA: TGTGCCAGCTGGAACAGGTATAGCAATCAGCCCCAGCATTTT.

In its sample, this clone was seen a few times. This chain joins TRBV4-1 and TRBJ1-1; D gene uncertain. Germline values: CDR1 MGHRA, CDR2 YSYEKL. V lost 5 bases and J lost 1, with 17 bases in between. CDR3 length: 16 amino acids. CDR3 coding DNA: TGCGCCAGCAGCGGCGTGGGGTTTTTGTCGAACACTGAAGCTTTCTTT. Translation gives CASSGVGFLSNTEAFF.

This chain connects TRBV28 to TRBJ1-4, with D possibly matching TRBD1 (5 bases). Per germline, CDR1 MDHEN and CDR2 SYDVKM. Trimming shortened V by 7 bases and J by 4 bases, and 13 bases separated the two germline ends. The CDR3 contains 14 residues. The CDR3 DNA is TGTGCCAGCACCCTGGGGGGAAATAATGAAAAACTGTTTTTT. Protein sequence: CASTLGGNNEKLFF.

The chain combines TRBV18 with TRBJ2-3; D is possibly TRBD1 (6 bases). V was shortened by 3 bases and J by 0 bases, with 13 bases between the two germline ends. CDR1 KGHSH and CDR2 LQKENI come from the germline V gene. CDR3 length equals 16 residues. The CDR3 region is CASSPPGTTSTDTQYF. CDR3 bases: TGTGCCAGCTCACCCCCAGGGACAACTAGCACAGATACGCAGTATTTT.

The V call is TRBV11-2, the J call TRBJ2-7; D call uncertain. The CDR3 consists of 15 residues. Germline assignment: CDR1 SGHAT and CDR2 FQNNGV. V gave up 1 base and J gave up 3 bases, with 13 bases separating them. The CDR3 DNA reads TGTGCCAGCAGCTTAGCCGTGGGGAACGTCTACGAGCAGTACTTC. Protein product: CASSLAVGNVYEQYF. The full variable domain, completed using reference TRBV11-2 and TRBJ2-7, is EAGVAQSPRYKIIEKRQSVAFWCNPISGHATLYWYQQILGQGPKLLIQFQNNGVVDDSQLPKDRFSAERLKGVDSTLKIQPAKLEDSAVYLCASSLAVGNVYEQYFGPGTRLTVT.

This clone was recorded a few times. The rearrangement joins TRBV29-1 to TRBJ1-5; the D gene is possibly TRBD1 (5 bases). The CDR3 spans 12 residues. Trimming shortened V by 4 bases and J by 5 bases, and 9 bases separated the two germline ends. The germline V gene has CDR1 SQVTM and CDR2 ANQGSEA. Written as DNA, the CDR3 is TGCAGCGTTGTGACAGCCGATCAGCCCCAGCATTTT. This sequence encodes CSVVTADQPQHF.

There are a few counts of this clone. CDR3 protein: CAGEETEAFSYNEQFF. The CDR3 DNA sequence: TGTGCCGGGGAGGAGACAGAGGCTTTCTCCTACAATGAGCAGTTCTTC. The chain combines TRBV2 with TRBJ2-1; possibly TRBD2 for D (6 bases). Germline CDR1 and CDR2: SNHLY and FYNNEI. The CDR3 sequence is 16 residues long. Trimming removed 11 bases from V and 0 bases from J, with 20 bases in between.

The chain employs TRBV11-3 and TRBJ2-1; the D gene is possibly TRBD2 (5 bases). Trimming took 3 bases from V and 6 from J, leaving 6 bases between them. Germline-derived CDR1 and CDR2 are SGHNT and YENEEA. The CDR3 consists of 12 residues. CDR3 residues: CASSFEGNEQFF. The DNA for the CDR3 is TGTGCCAGCAGCTTCGAGGGCAATGAGCAGTTCTTC.

This clone turned up a few times. V and J are TRBV4-1 and TRBJ2-2, with 10 positions matching TRBD2. With V trimmed by 3 bases and J by 1 base, 5 bases remained unmatched. Germline lookup yields CDR1 MGHRA and CDR2 YSYEKL. The CDR3 is 17 amino acids. CDR3: CASSHPSGRGNTGELFF. The CDR3 DNA reads TGCGCCAGCAGCCATCCGAGCGGGAGGGGGAACACCGGGGAGCTGTTTTTT.

This rearrangement joins TRBV5-1 to TRBJ2-3, with TRBD1 identical over 12 bases. The junction had 1 base not matched to a gene; V was cut back by 5 bases and J by 3 bases. This CDR3 has 14 residues. Germline V gene data show CDR1 as SGHRS and CDR2 as YFSETQ. The CDR3 loop is CASRGQGATDTQYF. The CDR3 bases are TGCGCCAGCAGGGGACAGGGGGCAACAGATACGCAGTATTTT.

The genes are TRBV12-5 and TRBJ2-2; D ambiguous. CDR1 is LGHNT, CDR2 FRNRAP, per germline. V was shortened by 1 base and J by 0 bases, with 6 bases between the two germline ends. This CDR3 has 15 amino acids. CDR3 bases: TGTGCTAGTGGTTTGGGACAACCGAACACCGGGGAGCTGTTTTTT. Encoded protein: CASGLGQPNTGELFF.

J is TRBJ2-7 and V is TRBV10-1; possible D gene TRBD2, 6 bases. Germline CDR1 is WNHNN and CDR2 is SYGVQD (reference sequence). Trimming took off 3 bases at V and 2 bases at J, with 11 bases between the two ends. This CDR3 is 14 amino acids long. CDR3 protein: CASSDGGTPYEQYF. In nucleotides, the CDR3 is TGCGCCAGCAGTGACGGAGGGACCCCCTACGAGCAGTACTTC.

The chain couples TRBV5-4 to TRBJ1-5; D unresolved. This CDR3 has 13 residues. With 6 bases removed from V and 4 bases from J, the gap between germline ends came to 11 bases. CDR1 and CDR2 (germline): SGHNT, YYREEE (reference sequence). This CDR3 reads CASTRAENQPQHF. The DNA of the CDR3 is TGTGCCAGCACGAGGGCAGAAAATCAGCCCCAGCATTTT. Variable domain in full (rest from reference TRBV5-4 and TRBJ1-5): ETGVTQSPTHLIKTRGQQVTLRCSSQSGHNTVSWYQQALGQGPQFIFQYYREEENGRGNFPPRFSGLQFPNYSSELNVNALELDDSALYLCASTRAENQPQHFGDGTRLSIL.

The rearrangement uses TRBV7-9 and TRBJ2-6, with unresolved D. This CDR3 is 14 amino acids long. Germline loops: CDR1 SEHNR, CDR2 FQNEAQ (reference sequence). The V and J ends lost 5 bases and 0 bases respectively, with 5 bases between them. CDR3 coding DNA: TGTGCCAGCAGCGGAGACTCTGGGGCCAACGTCCTGACTTTC. It translates to CASSGDSGANVLTF. The full variable domain, rest sourced from reference TRBV7-9 and TRBJ2-6, is DTGVSQNPRHKITKRGQNVTFRCDPISEHNRLYWYRQTLGQGPEFLTYFQNEAQLEKSRLLSDRFSAERPKGSFSTLEIQRTEQGDSAMYLCASSGDSGANVLTFGAGSRLTVL.

The J gene is TRBJ2-1, the V gene TRBV27; no clear D gene. The CDR3 spans 13 residues. The V gene lost 2 bases and the J gene lost 5 bases, with 7 bases spanning the gap. Germline V gene data show CDR1 as MNHEY and CDR2 as SMNVEV (reference sequence). The CDR3 DNA is TGTGCCAGCAGTTTACGGGCCAACAATGAGCAGTTCTTC. Translating gives CASSLRANNEQFF.

CDR3 sequence reads: CASSLESGAPQYF. DNA for the CDR3: TGCGCCAGCAGCTTGGAGAGCGGGGCCCCGCAGTATTTT. V gene TRBV5-1 combines with J gene TRBJ2-3, with 7 bases lining up with TRBD2. CDR3 length: 13 residues. CDR1 and CDR2 (germline): SGHRS, YFSETQ. V was clipped by 0 bases and J by 10 bases; unmatched bases: 5.

The chain joins TRBV9 to TRBJ1-1; tentatively, D is TRBD1 (5 bases). CDR1 and CDR2 (germline): SGDLS, YYNGEE. Trimming left V 3 bases short and J 4 bases short, with 16 bases between. The CDR3 runs 15 residues. The CDR3 region has the DNA TGTGCCAGCAGCGCCCCAGAGTGGGGCAGCACTGAAGCTTTCTTT. Its translation is CASSAPEWGSTEAFF.

CDR3 bases: TGTGCCAGCAGGTCTTATTCAACTAATGAAAAACTGTTTTTT. The encoded protein is CASRSYSTNEKLFF. This rearrangement joins TRBV2 to TRBJ1-4, with unresolved D. V was cut by 6 bases and J by 0 bases, with 8 bases left in between. The CDR3 totals 14 residues. Germline values: CDR1 SNHLY, CDR2 FYNNEI.

The V call is TRBV5-1, the J call TRBJ2-3; TRBD2 matches 9 bases. V shed 5 bases and J 6 bases; nucleotides not matched to a gene: 13. Germline V lookup: CDR1 SGHRS, CDR2 YFSETQ. This CDR3 is 16 amino acids long. The CDR3 sequence: CASRRTSESLGDTQYF. Here the CDR3 DNA reads TGCGCCAGCAGGCGGACTAGCGAGAGTCTGGGGGATACGCAGTATTTT.

In its sample, this clone was seen many times. The V and J genes are TRBV7-6 and TRBJ2-2; TRBD1 might be the D (5 bases). This CDR3 spans 14 amino acids. The V and J ends lost 1 base and 5 bases respectively, with 8 bases between them. CDR1 is SGHVS, CDR2 FNYEAQ, per germline. CDR3 bases: TGTGCCAGCAGCTTAGGCGCAGGGACCGGGGAGCTGTTTTTT. Translating it yields CASSLGAGTGELFF.

The V gene is TRBV9, the J gene TRBJ1-2; 7 nucleotides align to TRBD1. Per germline, CDR1 SGDLS and CDR2 YYNGEE. Unmatched junction bases numbered 5, after V lost 4 bases and J lost 2 bases. The CDR3 is 14 residues long. The CDR3 region has the DNA TGTGCCAGCAGCTCTTACAGGGGAAACTATGGCTACACCTTC. It codes for CASSSYRGNYGYTF.